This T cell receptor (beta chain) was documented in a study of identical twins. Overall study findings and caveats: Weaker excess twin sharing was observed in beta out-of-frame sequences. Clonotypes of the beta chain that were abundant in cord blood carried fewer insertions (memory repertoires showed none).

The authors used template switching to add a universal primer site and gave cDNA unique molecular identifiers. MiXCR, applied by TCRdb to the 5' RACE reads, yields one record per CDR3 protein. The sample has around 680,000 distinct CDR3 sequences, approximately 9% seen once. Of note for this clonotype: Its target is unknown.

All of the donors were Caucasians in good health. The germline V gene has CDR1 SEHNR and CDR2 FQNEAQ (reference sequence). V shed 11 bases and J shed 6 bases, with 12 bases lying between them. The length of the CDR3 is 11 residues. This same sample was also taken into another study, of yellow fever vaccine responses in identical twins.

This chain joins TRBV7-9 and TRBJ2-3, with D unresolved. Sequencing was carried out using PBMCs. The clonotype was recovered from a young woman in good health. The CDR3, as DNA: TGTGCCGTCGGTGGTGTGGATACGCAGTATTTT. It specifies CAVGGVDTQYF.